The rows below give T cell receptor beta chains drawn from one sample of a study of T cells in Graves' hyperthyroidism and ophthalmopathy. TCRdb re-called the multiplex PCR reads through MiXCR, storing one row per CDR3 protein. The sample lists around 240,000 distinct CDR3 sequences; about a sixth were seen once. The sequencing sample was made of blood. The receptors shown here come from a woman between 18 and 30 years old with Graves' ophthalmopathy. The CDR3 runs from the conserved cysteine through the conserved F or W. The D gene is left open where the match is weak. Clone size is not always given. Where it is, it says once, few, many or a class for expanded clones.

>TRBJ2-1|TRBV2|-|TRBD2
CASSLSASGREQFF
TGTGCCAGCAGTTTATCGGCTAGCGGGCGTGAGCAGTTCTTC
>TRBJ2-3|TRBV24-1|many|-
CATSARRTDTQYF
TGTGCCACCAGTGCGCGGAGGACAGATACGCAGTATTTT
>TRBJ2-1|TRBV7-8|many|TRBD1
CASSLVGGQFF
TGTGCCAGCAGCTTAGTAGGGGGCCAGTTCTTC
>TRBJ1-1|TRBV5-6|-|-
CASSLDGTNTEAFF
TGTGCCAGCAGCTTGGACGGGACAAACACTGAAGCTTTCTTT
>TRBJ2-5|TRBV11-3|many|-
CASSQRGLETQYF
TGTGCCAGCAGCCAACGGGGGTTAGAGACCCAGTACTTC
>TRBJ1-5|TRBV24-1|many|-
CATSDTGREQPQHF
TGTGCCACCAGTGATACGGGCAGGGAGCAGCCCCAGCATTTT
>TRBJ1-5|TRBV2|many|-
CASSEVSGLSNQPQHF
TGTGCCAGCAGTGAAGTATCAGGGTTAAGCAATCAGCCCCAGCATTTT
>TRBJ2-3|TRBV2|many|-
CATGGVGRTDTQYF
TGTGCCACCGGCGGGGTCGGTCGAACAGATACGCAGTATTTT
>TRBJ1-1|TRBV6-2/TRBV6-3|many|-
CASSYRQWVNTEAFF
TGTGCCAGCAGTTACCGACAGTGGGTGAACACTGAAGCTTTCTTT
>TRBJ2-5|TRBV12-3/TRBV12-4|many|TRBD1
CASSPRQGEIETQYF
TGTGCCAGCAGCCCCCGACAGGGGGAAATTGAGACCCAGTACTTC
>TRBJ1-6|TRBV27|many|-
CASRETGGPLHF
TGTGCCAGCAGGGAAACCGGAGGGCCCCTCCACTTT
>TRBJ1-1|TRBV6-6|many|-
CASSYKGTPEAFF
TGTGCCAGCAGTTACAAGGGGACCCCCGAAGCTTTCTTT
>TRBJ1-2|TRBV13|many|-
CASSLWGNNGIGYTF
TGTGCCAGCAGCTTATGGGGAAATAACGGGATCGGCTACACCTTC
>TRBJ2-1|TRBV10-3|many|TRBD1
CAISDTGTGGGNEQFF
TGTGCCATCAGTGACACTGGGACAGGGGGGGGAAATGAGCAGTTCTTC
>TRBJ2-3|TRBV24-1|many|-
CATSDLGTDTQYF
TGTGCCACCAGTGATTTAGGAACAGATACGCAGTATTTT
>TRBJ1-1|TRBV28|many|-
CASSYESEAFF
TGTGCCAGCAGTTACGAATCGGAAGCTTTCTTT
>TRBJ2-2|TRBV9|few|-
CASSATGQRTGELFF
TGTGCCAGCAGCGCCACCGGACAGCGCACCGGGGAGCTGTTTTTT
>TRBJ1-1|TRBV6-1|many|-
CATHYEGINTEAFF
TGTGCCACCCATTACGAGGGGATCAACACTGAAGCTTTCTTT
>TRBJ2-7|TRBV5-6|many|-
CASSLGESSYEQYF
TGTGCCAGCAGCTTGGGGGAGAGCTCCTACGAGCAGTACTTC
>TRBJ1-4|TRBV11-2|many|TRBD1
CASSETGGWNEKLFF
TGTGCCAGCAGCGAGACAGGGGGTTGGAACGAAAAACTGTTTTTT
>TRBJ2-2|TRBV7-2|many|-
CASGGRGLDGELFF
TGTGCCAGCGGGGGCCGGGGGTTGGACGGGGAGCTGTTTTTT
>TRBJ2-5|TRBV12-3/TRBV12-4|many|-
CASSPSIRETQYF
TGTGCCAGCAGCCCCAGCATACGGGAGACCCAGTACTTC
>TRBJ1-5|TRBV6-5|many|-
CASSYSISSQVQPQHF
TGTGCCAGCAGTTACTCGATCAGCTCCCAGGTTCAGCCCCAGCATTTT
>TRBJ2-3|TRBV2|many|TRBD2
CASSLDRAGGVTDTQYF
TGTGCCAGCAGCTTGGATAGGGCGGGAGGGGTCACAGATACGCAGTATTTT
>TRBJ2-1|TRBV12-3/TRBV12-4|few|TRBD2
CASSLRLAGGLDEQFF
TGTGCCAGCAGTCTCCGACTAGCGGGAGGGCTGGATGAGCAGTTCTTC
>TRBJ2-6|TRBV4-3|-|-
CASSQDPPSGANVLTF
TGCGCCAGCAGCCAAGATCCCCCCTCTGGGGCCAACGTCCTGACTTTC
>TRBJ2-1|TRBV27|many|TRBD2
CASSSGTSGMSEQFF
TGTGCCAGCAGTTCCGGGACTAGCGGGATGAGTGAGCAGTTCTTC
>TRBJ2-3|TRBV3-1|-|-
CASSLYTGWMADTQYF
TGTGCCAGCAGCTTATACACAGGGTGGATGGCAGATACGCAGTATTTT
>TRBJ1-5|TRBV18|many|-
CASSPRGNGEPQHF
TGTGCCAGCTCACCAAGGGGAAACGGGGAGCCCCAGCATTTT
>TRBJ2-3|TRBV14|many|-
CASSQVGTYTQYF
TGTGCCAGCAGCCAAGTCGGGACTTATACGCAGTATTTT
>TRBJ2-2|TRBV20-1|many|-
CSARDSGMRANTGELFF
TGCAGTGCTAGAGATAGTGGTATGAGGGCGAACACCGGGGAGCTGTTTTTT
>TRBJ2-7|TRBV20-1|many|-
CSARGVGVYEQYF
TGCAGTGCTAGAGGGGTCGGAGTTTACGAGCAGTACTTC
>TRBJ2-7|TRBV6-1|many|-
CAAGIEGYEQYF
TGTGCCGCAGGAATAGAGGGCTACGAGCAGTACTTC
>TRBJ2-3|TRBV7-9|many|TRBD1
CASSLEDRGITDTQYF
TGTGCCAGCAGCTTAGAGGACAGGGGGATCACAGATACGCAGTATTTT
>TRBJ2-2|TRBV6-2/TRBV6-3|-|-
CASRAPGKVELFF
TGTGCCAGCAGGGCTCCGGGGAAGGTAGAGCTGTTTTTT
>TRBJ2-3|TRBV19|many|TRBD2
CASSREGTDTQYF
TGTGCCAGCAGTCGGGAGGGCACAGATACGCAGTATTTT
>TRBJ2-1|TRBV7-3|many|TRBD2
CASSYTTSGPGQFF
TGTGCCAGCAGCTACACGACTAGCGGACCTGGGCAGTTCTTC
>TRBJ2-5|TRBV29-1|many|-
CSVAREETQYF
TGCAGCGTTGCCAGGGAAGAGACCCAGTACTTC
>TRBJ1-1|TRBV7-3|-|-
CASSPRGGGTEAFF
TGTGCCAGCAGCCCAAGGGGGGGCGGCACTGAAGCTTTCTTT
>TRBJ1-6|TRBV7-2|many|-
CASSLGGILGSPLHF
TGTGCCAGCAGCTTAGGGGGGATATTAGGCTCACCCCTCCACTTT
>TRBJ2-5|TRBV30|many|-
CAWSSRAGETQYF
TGTGCCTGGAGCAGTAGAGCTGGCGAGACCCAGTACTTC
>TRBJ1-1|TRBV28|-|TRBD1
CASSTGTGGNTEAFF
TGTGCCAGCAGTACGGGGACAGGGGGGAACACTGAAGCTTTCTTT
>TRBJ2-1|TRBV7-8|many|-
CASSPFQPGHRRGEQFF
TGTGCCAGCAGCCCATTCCAACCGGGACATAGACGGGGTGAGCAGTTCTTC
>TRBJ1-4|TRBV4-1|few|-
CASSLQGTTNEKLFF
TGCGCCAGCAGCCTACAGGGCACAACTAATGAAAAACTGTTTTTT
>TRBJ1-2|TRBV20-1|many|TRBD1
CSARRPGQGLIMPGYTF
TGCAGTGCTAGGAGGCCGGGACAGGGGTTGATTATGCCTGGCTACACCTTC
>TRBJ2-3|TRBV12-3/TRBV12-4|many|-
CASTLYRRTDTQYF
TGTGCCAGCACTCTTTATAGGCGCACAGATACGCAGTATTTT
>TRBJ2-4|TRBV5-6|many|-
CASSLFRGKNIQYF
TGTGCCAGCAGCTTGTTTCGGGGCAAAAACATTCAGTACTTC
>TRBJ1-5|TRBV6-2/TRBV6-3|many|-
CASSSWAHQPQHF
TGTGCCAGCAGTTCGTGGGCCCATCAGCCCCAGCATTTT
>TRBJ2-7|TRBV19|-|TRBD1
CASSLKGVLGQGVIYEQYF
TGTGCCAGTTCCCTAAAGGGAGTTCTGGGACAGGGAGTCATCTACGAGCAGTACTTC
>TRBJ1-1|TRBV3-1|-|-
CASTSIGIVAFF
TGTGCCAGCACCTCAATAGGGATTGTAGCTTTCTTT
>TRBJ2-5|TRBV11-2|many|-
CASSFHTRSKETQYF
TGTGCCAGCAGCTTTCATACTCGTTCTAAAGAGACCCAGTACTTC
>TRBJ2-5|TRBV20-1|few|TRBD2
CSARFSGGAGLFETQYF
TGCAGTGCTAGGTTTAGCGGGGGGGCCGGTCTCTTCGAGACCCAGTACTTC
>TRBJ1-6|TRBV19|-|TRBD1
CASKPGQPYNSPLHF
TGTGCCAGTAAACCGGGACAGCCGTATAATTCACCCCTCCACTTT
>TRBJ2-7|TRBV28|few|TRBD2
CASRFSGGDEQYF
TGTGCCAGCAGATTTAGCGGGGGGGACGAGCAGTACTTC
>TRBJ1-2|TRBV24-1|many|TRBD1
CATSDRDRGYGYTF
TGTGCCACCAGTGACCGTGACAGGGGCTATGGCTACACCTTC
>TRBJ2-7|TRBV7-2|-|TRBD2
CASSSKRGLAGPYEQYF
TGTGCCAGCAGCTCAAAGCGGGGACTAGCGGGCCCCTACGAGCAGTACTTC
>TRBJ1-1|TRBV28|many|-
CASSSGLNTEAFF
TGTGCCAGCAGTTCAGGATTGAACACTGAAGCTTTCTTT
>TRBJ2-1|TRBV18|many|TRBD1
CASSTRGTGLVYNEQFF
TGTGCCAGCTCAACCCGTGGGACAGGGTTAGTCTACAATGAGCAGTTCTTC
>TRBJ2-3|TRBV5-1|many|-
CASSLLSDTQYF
TGCGCCAGCAGCCTCCTTTCAGATACGCAGTATTTT